This entry describes one TCR beta chain. Germline V lookup: CDR1 SGHAT, CDR2 FQNNGV. CDR3 length: 14 amino acids. V gave up 5 bases and J gave up 0 bases, with 8 bases separating them. This record belongs to a study of blood T cell repertoires in COVID-19. Study at large: The United States, Italy and Spain were the sources of the acute and convalescent COVID-19 samples. PBMCs, B-cell-depleted T cells, or T cells were the source of the cDNA or gDNA that made up the material.

Original processing notes: Quantification of nucleated cells was approximated via reference gene primer amplification. Some clones are missing from TCRdb's copy, which holds only in-frame ones; the method was immunoSEQ multiplex PCR. V and J calls and clone size are those listed in that table; D and trimming were worked out from the DNA. This table has some 140,000 clones, 84% appearing once. The sequenced sample was peripheral blood. The J gene is TRBJ1-3, the V gene TRBV11-2; D gene uncertain. This clonotype was sampled from a human donor in a cohort sampled during active COVID-19. The CDR3 DNA sequence: TGTGCCAGCAGCACCCTGCGCTCTGGAAACACCATATATTTT. Its translation: CASSTLRSGNTIYF. Using reference TRBV11-2 and TRBJ1-3 for the parts outside the CDR3, the full variable domain is EAGVAQSPRYKIIEKRQSVAFWCNPISGHATLYWYQQILGQGPKLLIQFQNNGVVDDSQLPKDRFSAERLKGVDSTLKIQPAKLEDSAVYLCASSTLRSGNTIYFGEGSWLTVV.